This T cell receptor beta chain is drawn from a study of blood T cell repertoires in COVID-19. Study context: Recovery meant two consecutive negative NP/OP PCR tests, professional clearance, or resolved symptoms.

In the study's own analysis: Researchers report that nucleated cell counts were estimated from reference gene primer amplification. Sequencing was performed with immunoSEQ multiplex PCR; in TCRdb, only in-frame clones are kept and a portion is missing. That table supplies the V and J calls and clone size; D and trimming were determined from the DNA. This sample yields a few hundred thousand clones, of which approximately 90% are seen a single time; around 2% belongs to the top ten. The study drew participants aged roughly 18 to 95 years from under 30 US areas. V shed 0 bases, J shed 1 base, and the junction held 2 bases outside the gene matches. The CDR3 covers 15 residues. Germline CDR1 reads MNHEY; CDR2 reads SVGAGI.

This receptor was obtained from a woman in her sixties or seventies in a cohort exposed to, infected with or recovered from COVID-19 (not recorded which). The rearrangement links TRBV6-5 to TRBJ1-1; 7 nucleotides agree with TRBD1. Sequenced sample: PBMCs or T cells enriched from blood (not recorded which). CDR3 sequence: CASSYSRGPNTEAFF. The DNA for the CDR3 is TGTGCCAGCAGTTACTCGAGGGGGCCGAACACTGAAGCTTTCTTT.